The T cell receptor (beta chain) described here comes from a study of T cell responses to AZD1222 COVID-19 vaccine. Whole-study findings and limits: No repertoire was sampled before or during the peak T cell response, only after it. Researchers report vaccine-associated CD4 TCRs spanning spike, with dominance at 160-218 and 743-854. Spike-specific TCRs gained breadth and depth after people received two AZD1222 doses.

TCRdb's copy holds only in-frame clones and misses some; the assay was immunoSEQ multiplex PCR. The sample lists 120,000 to 150,000 clones, about 91% occurring once. The CDR3 loop spans 14 amino acids. The V gene's germline CDR1 is SEHNR and CDR2 FQNEAQ (reference sequence). Between the trimmed V and J ends, which lost 4 bases and 9 bases, there was a span of 13 bases. On this clone: Its target is unknown.

The J gene is TRBJ1-6, the V gene TRBV7-9, with D uncertain. The receptor comes from an adult who received the AZD1222 COVID-19 vaccine. This material consisted of peripheral blood, taken 28 days after the second AZD1222 dose. Here the CDR3 DNA reads TGTGCCAGCAGCTACCCGGGAGGCCGTTCACCCCTCCACTTT. Translated, it gives CASSYPGGRSPLHF.